The rows below give T cell receptor beta chains drawn from one sample of a study of T cell responses to AZD1222 COVID-19 vaccine. TCRdb's copy holds only in-frame clones and misses some; the assay was immunoSEQ multiplex PCR. The table includes 60,000 to 85,000 clones, around 84% detected once. The starting material was peripheral blood, obtained on day 0 of AZD1222 vaccination. These TCRs come from an adult in good health. The CDR3 runs from the conserved cysteine through the conserved F or W. The D gene is left open where the match is weak.

j_call v_call d_call cdr3_aa
TRBJ1-5 TRBV2 . CASSGQTNNQPQHF
TRBJ1-2 TRBV14 . CASSQDFGRRNGYTF
TRBJ2-3 TRBV11-2 TRBD2 CASSLLAGGADTQYF
TRBJ2-7 TRBV5-6 TRBD2 CASSPYSVGLARLEQYF
TRBJ1-1 TRBV6-5 . CASSPGGHMNTEAFF
TRBJ2-2 TRBV4-1 . CASSQPTASPGELFF
TRBJ2-3 TRBV5-8 TRBD2 CASSRTLTSGGTDTQYF
TRBJ1-3 TRBV5-5 . CASSFPGAWNTIYF
TRBJ1-6 TRBV10-3 . CASRLQPNSPLHF
TRBJ2-7 TRBV5-1 TRBD2 CASSLGGTSSHYEQYF
TRBJ1-2 TRBV18 . CASSRSTGLIYGYTF
TRBJ1-2 TRBV7-2 . CASSAPRGNYGYTF
TRBJ2-1 TRBV7-8 TRBD2 CASSPTSGSGNEQFF
TRBJ2-7 TRBV12-3/TRBV12-4 . CASSSRGYEQYF
TRBJ1-1 TRBV19 TRBD1 CASTPTGRDTEAFF
TRBJ2-5 TRBV28 . CASKLTGNQETQYF
TRBJ1-1 TRBV10-3 . CAIRRGDTEAFF
TRBJ2-3 TRBV2 . CASSELGRDTDTQYF
TRBJ1-2 TRBV18 . CASSQIGGYTF